This TCR beta chain was found in a study of cytomegalovirus exposure and HLA in healthy donors. Study background: In a later analysis, it was reported that the roughly 120 validation repertoires had been produced on the same platform as the 670 or so repertoires belonging to the first cohort.

The germline V and J ends were trimmed by 4 bases and 6 bases, with 12 bases remaining between them. The CDR3 sequence is 13 residues long. Germline CDR1 MGHRA, CDR2 YSYEKL. Generated by immunoSEQ multiplex PCR, the TCRdb table keeps only in-frame clones and is missing some. Here the sample spans 150,000 or so clones, 86% being singletons. Comment on this clone: Its specificity is unknown.

Study findings and constraints: In vitro checks showed that three CMV-associated chains really do target CMV antigens. Altogether, more than 150 TCR beta chains were recorded as cytomegalovirus-associated.

The V and J genes are TRBV4-1 and TRBJ1-2; no clear D. This sequence originates from a human donor in good health. The sample taken for sequencing was PBMCs. CDR3: CASSPPPGDGYTF. The CDR3 region has the DNA TGCGCCAGCAGCCCCCCCCCGGGAGATGGCTACACCTTC.